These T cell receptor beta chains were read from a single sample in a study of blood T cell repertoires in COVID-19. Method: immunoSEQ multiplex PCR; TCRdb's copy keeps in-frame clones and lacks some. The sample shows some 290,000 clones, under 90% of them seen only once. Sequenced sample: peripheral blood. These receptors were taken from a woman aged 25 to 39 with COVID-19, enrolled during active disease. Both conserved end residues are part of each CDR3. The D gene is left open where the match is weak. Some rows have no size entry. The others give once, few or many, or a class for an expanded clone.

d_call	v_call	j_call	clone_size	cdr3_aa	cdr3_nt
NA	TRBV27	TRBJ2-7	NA	CASSLNGGLYEQYF	TGTGCCAGCAGTTTGAACGGGGGGCTTTACGAGCAGTACTTC
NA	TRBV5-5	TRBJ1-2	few	CASSPRGGEGYGYTF	TGTGCCAGCAGCCCCCGGGGTGGCGAGGGCTATGGCTACACCTTC
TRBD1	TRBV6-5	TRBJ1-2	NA	CASQGTAVYGYTF	TGTGCCAGCCAAGGGACAGCAGTCTATGGCTACACCTTC
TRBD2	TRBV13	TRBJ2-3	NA	CASSRGGLNTDTQYF	TGTGCCAGCAGCCGGGGGGGCCTGAACACAGATACGCAGTATTTT
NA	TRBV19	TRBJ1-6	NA	CASSIGDYNSPLHF	TGTGCCAGTAGTATTGGAGACTATAATTCACCCCTCCACTTT
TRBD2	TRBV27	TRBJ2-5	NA	CASSTGTSSLETQYF	TGTGCCAGCAGTACCGGGACTAGCTCTCTAGAGACCCAGTACTTC
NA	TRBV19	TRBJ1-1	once	CASSISGTMNTEAFF	TGTGCCAGTAGTATTTCAGGGACTATGAACACTGAAGCTTTCTTT
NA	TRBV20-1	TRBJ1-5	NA	CSASRYGDDSNQPQHF	TGCAGTGCTAGTAGATATGGAGATGATAGCAATCAGCCCCAGCATTTT
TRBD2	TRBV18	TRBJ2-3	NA	CASSRAGGPTDTQYF	TGTGCCAGCTCACGAGCGGGGGGCCCCACAGATACGCAGTATTTT
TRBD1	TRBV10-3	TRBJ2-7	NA	CAISEPDRDHEQYF	TGTGCCATCAGTGAGCCGGACAGGGACCACGAGCAGTACTTC
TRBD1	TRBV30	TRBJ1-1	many	CAWTKLRDSHSNTEAFF	TGTGCCTGGACTAAACTCCGGGACAGCCATTCGAACACTGAAGCTTTCTTT
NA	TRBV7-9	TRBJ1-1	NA	CASSLENKAFF	TGTGCCAGCAGCTTAGAGAACAAAGCTTTCTTT
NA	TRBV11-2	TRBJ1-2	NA	CASSLVWAANYGYTF	TGTGCCAGCAGCTTAGTATGGGCAGCTAACTATGGCTACACCTTC
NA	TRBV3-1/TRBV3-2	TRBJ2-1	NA	CASSRGRKEQFF	TGTGCCAGCAGCCGAGGGAGGAAGGAGCAGTTCTTC
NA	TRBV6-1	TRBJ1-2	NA	CASSDRPGVFF	TGTGCCAGCAGTGATCGGCCAGGGGTATTCTTC
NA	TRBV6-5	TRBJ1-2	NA	CASSYSDRYGYTF	TGTGCCAGCAGTTACTCTGACAGATATGGCTACACCTTC
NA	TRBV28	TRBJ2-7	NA	CASSESLVEQYF	TGTGCCAGCAGCGAAAGCCTTGTCGAGCAGTACTTC
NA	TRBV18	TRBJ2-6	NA	CASSSGLLSGANVLTF	TGTGCCAGCTCATCGGGACTTCTCTCTGGGGCCAACGTCCTGACTTTC
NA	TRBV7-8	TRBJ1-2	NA	CASSLGQVYGYTF	TGTGCCAGCAGCTTAGGACAGGTTTATGGCTACACCTTC
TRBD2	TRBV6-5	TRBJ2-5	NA	CASSRDYPGPQYF	TGTGCCAGCAGCCGGGACTACCCCGGCCCCCAGTACTTC
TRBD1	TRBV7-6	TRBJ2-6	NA	CASSPAGDSPSRRPGANVLTF	TGTGCCAGCAGCCCGGCCGGGGACAGCCCCTCCCGGCGACCCGGGGCCAACGTCCTGACTTTC
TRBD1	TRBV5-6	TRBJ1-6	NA	CASSTGDRAISPLHF	TGTGCCAGCAGCACCGGGGACAGGGCTATTTCACCCCTCCACTTT
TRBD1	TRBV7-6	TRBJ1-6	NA	CASSLAAGGRGDSPLHF	TGTGCCAGCAGCTTAGCGGCAGGGGGCCGGGGTGATTCACCCCTCCACTTT
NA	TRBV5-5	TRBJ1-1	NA	CASSVGLGSTEAFF	TGTGCCAGCAGTGTCGGTCTCGGTTCCACTGAAGCTTTCTTT
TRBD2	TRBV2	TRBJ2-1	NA	CASSDGTSGGAANEQFF	TGTGCCAGCAGTGACGGGACTAGCGGGGGGGCCGCAAATGAGCAGTTCTTC
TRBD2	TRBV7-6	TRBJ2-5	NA	CASSLVGLAGETQYF	TGTGCCAGCAGCTTAGTCGGACTAGCGGGTGAGACCCAGTACTTC